Given below is one T cell receptor beta chain in context. Antigen specificity is unknown. One entry per CDR3 protein, without DNA, is what TCRdb gives after re-calling the 5' RACE reads. The ten most abundant clones cover around 2.5% of a sample with fewer than 550,000 distinct CDR3 sequences. The CDR3 covers 16 residues. Germline CDR1 and CDR2: SGHTA and FQGTGA. The draw for each donor consisted of a single 2.5 ml blood sample. This record comes from a study of monozygotic twins with inflammatory bowel disease. Broader study findings: Varied immunosuppressive treatments among patients may have increased repertoire variability. Those with IBD had lower TCRbeta diversity (inverse Simpson) than their healthy co-twins did. In the analysis, different T cell subtypes could not be told apart.

The V call is TRBV7-3, the J call TRBJ2-3; as DNA is missing, the TRBD2 call by TCRdb cannot be tested. The sequenced material came from blood. The receptor comes from a human donor with ulcerative colitis or Crohn's disease, or a healthy co-twin of an affected twin (not recorded which). The CDR3 region is CASSPRTSGGSDTQYF.